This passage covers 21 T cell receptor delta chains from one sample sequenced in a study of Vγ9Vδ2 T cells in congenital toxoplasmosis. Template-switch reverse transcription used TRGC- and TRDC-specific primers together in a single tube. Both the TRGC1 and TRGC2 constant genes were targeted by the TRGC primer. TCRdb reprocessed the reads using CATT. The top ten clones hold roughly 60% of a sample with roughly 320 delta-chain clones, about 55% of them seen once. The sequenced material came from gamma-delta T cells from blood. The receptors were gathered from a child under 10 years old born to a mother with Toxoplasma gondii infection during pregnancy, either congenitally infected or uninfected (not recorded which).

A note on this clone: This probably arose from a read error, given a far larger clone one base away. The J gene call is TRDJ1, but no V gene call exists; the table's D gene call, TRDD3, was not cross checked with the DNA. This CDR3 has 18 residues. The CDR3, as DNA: TGTGCCTTTAATTGCCCCGCAGACGTGAAGGATACCCTCGATAAACTCATCTTT. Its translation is CAFNCPADVKDTLDKLIF.

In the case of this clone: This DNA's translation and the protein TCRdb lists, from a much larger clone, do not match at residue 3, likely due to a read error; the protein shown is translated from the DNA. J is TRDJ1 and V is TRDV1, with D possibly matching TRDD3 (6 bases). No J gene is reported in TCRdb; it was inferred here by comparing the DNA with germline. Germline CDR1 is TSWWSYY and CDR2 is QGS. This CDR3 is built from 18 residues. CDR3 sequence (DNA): TGTGCTCCTGGGGAGGACCCCCATAAAAACACTACCACCGATAAACTCATCTTT. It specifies CAPGEDPHKNTTTDKLIF.

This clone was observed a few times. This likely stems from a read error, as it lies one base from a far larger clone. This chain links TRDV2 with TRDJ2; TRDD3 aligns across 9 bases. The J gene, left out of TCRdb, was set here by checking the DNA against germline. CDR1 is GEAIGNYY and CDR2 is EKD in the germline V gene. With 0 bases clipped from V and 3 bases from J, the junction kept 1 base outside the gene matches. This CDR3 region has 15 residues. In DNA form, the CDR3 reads TGTGCCTGTGACACCTGGGGGATAATGACAGCACAACTCTTCTTT. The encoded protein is CACDTWGIMTAQLFF.

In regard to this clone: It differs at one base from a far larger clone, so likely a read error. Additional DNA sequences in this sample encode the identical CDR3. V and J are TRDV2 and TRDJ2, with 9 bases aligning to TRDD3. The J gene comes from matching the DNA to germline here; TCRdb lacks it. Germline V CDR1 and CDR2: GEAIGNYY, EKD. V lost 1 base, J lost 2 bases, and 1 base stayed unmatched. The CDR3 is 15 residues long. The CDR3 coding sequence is TGTGCCTGTGACACTTGGGGGATATTGACAGCACAACTCTTCTTT. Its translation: CACDTWGILTAQLFF.

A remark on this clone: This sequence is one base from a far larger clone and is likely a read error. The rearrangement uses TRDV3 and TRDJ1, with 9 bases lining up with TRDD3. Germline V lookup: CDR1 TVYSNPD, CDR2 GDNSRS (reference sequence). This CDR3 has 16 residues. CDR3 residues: CASGLLGDVHTNKLIF. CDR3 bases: TGTGCCTCCGGCTTACTGGGGGACGTCCACACCAATAAACTCATCTTT.

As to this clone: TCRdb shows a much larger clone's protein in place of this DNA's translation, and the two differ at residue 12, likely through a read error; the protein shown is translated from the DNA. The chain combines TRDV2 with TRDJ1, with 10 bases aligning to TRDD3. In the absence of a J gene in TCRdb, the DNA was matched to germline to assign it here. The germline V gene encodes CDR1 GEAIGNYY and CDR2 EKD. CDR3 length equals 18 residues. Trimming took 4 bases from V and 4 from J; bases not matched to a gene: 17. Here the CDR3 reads CACDLLRWGITCHDKLIF. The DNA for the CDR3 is TGTGCCTGTGATCTTCTCCGCTGGGGGATAACTTGCCACGATAAACTCATCTTT.

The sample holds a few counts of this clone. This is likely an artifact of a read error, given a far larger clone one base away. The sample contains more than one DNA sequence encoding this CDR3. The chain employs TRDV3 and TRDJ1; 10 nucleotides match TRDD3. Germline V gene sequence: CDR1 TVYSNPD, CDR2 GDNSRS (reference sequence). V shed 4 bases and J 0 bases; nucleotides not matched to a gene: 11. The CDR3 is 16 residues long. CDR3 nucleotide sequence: TGTGCCTCCGGCTTACTGGGGGATGTCCACACCGATAAACTCATCTTT. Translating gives CASGLLGDVHTDKLIF.

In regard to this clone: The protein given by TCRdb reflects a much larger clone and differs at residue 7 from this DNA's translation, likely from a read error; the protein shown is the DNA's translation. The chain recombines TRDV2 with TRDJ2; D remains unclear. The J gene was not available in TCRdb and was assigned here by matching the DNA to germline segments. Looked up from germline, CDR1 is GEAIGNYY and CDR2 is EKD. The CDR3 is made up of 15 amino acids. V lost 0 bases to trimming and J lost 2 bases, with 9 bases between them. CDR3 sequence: CACDTWVILTAQLFF. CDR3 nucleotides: TGTGCCTGTGACACCTGGGTGATATTGACAGCACAACTCTTCTTT.

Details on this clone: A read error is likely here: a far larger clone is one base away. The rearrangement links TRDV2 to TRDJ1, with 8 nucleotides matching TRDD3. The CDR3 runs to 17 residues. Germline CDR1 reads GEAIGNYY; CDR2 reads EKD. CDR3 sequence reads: CAFDSRGYRTYTDKLIF. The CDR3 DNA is TGTGCCTTTGACTCGCGGGGATACCGGACGTACACCGATAAACTCATCTTT.

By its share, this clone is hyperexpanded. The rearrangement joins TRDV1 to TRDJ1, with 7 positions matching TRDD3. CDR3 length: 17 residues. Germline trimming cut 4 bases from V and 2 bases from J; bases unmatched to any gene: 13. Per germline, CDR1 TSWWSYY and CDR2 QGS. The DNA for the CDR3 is TGTGCTCTTGGGGGACACCGTACTGGGGTGGGTACCGATAAACTCATCTTT. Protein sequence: CALGGHRTGVGTDKLIF.

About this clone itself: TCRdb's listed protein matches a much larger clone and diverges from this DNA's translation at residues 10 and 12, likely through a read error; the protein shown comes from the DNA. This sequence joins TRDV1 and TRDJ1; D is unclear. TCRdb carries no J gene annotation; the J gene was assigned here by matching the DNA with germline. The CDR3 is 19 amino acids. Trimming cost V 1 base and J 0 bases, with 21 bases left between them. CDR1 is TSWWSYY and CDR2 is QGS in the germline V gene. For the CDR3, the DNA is TGTGCTCTTGGGGAACAGGGGCTACCGACCTGGATCTACACCGATAAACTCATCTTT. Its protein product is CALGEQGLPTWIYTDKLIF.

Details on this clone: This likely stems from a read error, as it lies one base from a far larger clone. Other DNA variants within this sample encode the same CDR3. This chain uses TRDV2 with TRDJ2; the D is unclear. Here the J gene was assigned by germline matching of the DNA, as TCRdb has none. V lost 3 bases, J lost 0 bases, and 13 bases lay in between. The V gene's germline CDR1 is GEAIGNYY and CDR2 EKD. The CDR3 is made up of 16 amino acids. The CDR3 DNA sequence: TGTGCCTGTGACTCCCCCTGGACCGCTTTGACAGCACAACTCTTCTTT. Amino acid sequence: CACDSPWTALTAQLFF.

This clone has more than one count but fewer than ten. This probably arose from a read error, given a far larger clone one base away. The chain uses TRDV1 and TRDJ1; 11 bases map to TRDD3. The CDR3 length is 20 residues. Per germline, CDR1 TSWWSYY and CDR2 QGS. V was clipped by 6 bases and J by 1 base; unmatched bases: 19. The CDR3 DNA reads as TGTGCTCTTGGTGGTCCTAACGTACTGGGGGATATTCTAATCACCGATAAACTCATCTTT. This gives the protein CALGGPNVLGDILITDKLIF.

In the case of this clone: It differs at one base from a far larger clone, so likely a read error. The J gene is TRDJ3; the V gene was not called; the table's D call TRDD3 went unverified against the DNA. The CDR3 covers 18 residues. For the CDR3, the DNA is TGTGCCTGTGCCAAAATACTGGGGGATACCTGGGACACCCGACAGATGTTTTTC. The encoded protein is CACAKILGDTWDTRQMFF.

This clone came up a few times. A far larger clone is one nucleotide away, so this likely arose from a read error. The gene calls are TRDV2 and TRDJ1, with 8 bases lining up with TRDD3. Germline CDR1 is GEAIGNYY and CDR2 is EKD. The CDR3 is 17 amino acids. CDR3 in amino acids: CACDSRGYRTYTNKLIF. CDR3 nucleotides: TGTGCCTGTGACTCGCGGGGATACCGGACGTACACCAATAAACTCATCTTT.

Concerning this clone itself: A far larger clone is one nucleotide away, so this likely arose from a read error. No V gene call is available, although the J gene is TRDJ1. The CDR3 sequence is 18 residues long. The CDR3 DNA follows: TGTGCCTTTAATTGCCCCTCAGACGTGAATGATACCCTCGATAAACTCATCTTT. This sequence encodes CAFNCPSDVNDTLDKLIF.

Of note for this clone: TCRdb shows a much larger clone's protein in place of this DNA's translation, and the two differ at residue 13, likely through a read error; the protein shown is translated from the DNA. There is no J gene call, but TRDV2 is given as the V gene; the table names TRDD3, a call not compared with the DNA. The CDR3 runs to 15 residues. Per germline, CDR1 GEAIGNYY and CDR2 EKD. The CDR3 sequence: CACDTWGILTAQRFF. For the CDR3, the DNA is TGTGCCTGTGACACCTGGGGGATATTGACAGCACAACGCTTCTTT.

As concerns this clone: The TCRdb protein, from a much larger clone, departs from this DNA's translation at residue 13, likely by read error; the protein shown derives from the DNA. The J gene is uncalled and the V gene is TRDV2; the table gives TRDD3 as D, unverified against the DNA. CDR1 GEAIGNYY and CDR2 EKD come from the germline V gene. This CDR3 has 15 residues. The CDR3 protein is CACDTWGILTAQHFF. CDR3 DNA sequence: TGTGCCTGTGACACCTGGGGGATATTGACAGCACAACACTTCTTT.

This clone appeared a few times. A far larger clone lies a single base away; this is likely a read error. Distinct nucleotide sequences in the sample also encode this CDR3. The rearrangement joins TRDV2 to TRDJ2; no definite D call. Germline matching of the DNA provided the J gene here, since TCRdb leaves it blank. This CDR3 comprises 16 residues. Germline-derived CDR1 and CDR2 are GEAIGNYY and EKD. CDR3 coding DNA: TGTGCCTGTGACTCTCCCTGGACCGCTTTGACAGCTCAACTCTTCTTT. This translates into CACDSPWTALTAQLFF.

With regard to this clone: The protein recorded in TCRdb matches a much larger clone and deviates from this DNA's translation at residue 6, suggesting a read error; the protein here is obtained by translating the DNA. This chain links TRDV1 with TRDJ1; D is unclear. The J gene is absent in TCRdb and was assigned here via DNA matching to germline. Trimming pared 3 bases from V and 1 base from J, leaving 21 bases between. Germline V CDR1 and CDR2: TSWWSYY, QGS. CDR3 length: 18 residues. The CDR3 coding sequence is TGTGCTCTTGGGGAGGGCCCCCATAAAAACACTACCACCGATAAACTCATCTTT. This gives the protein CALGEGPHKNTTTDKLIF.

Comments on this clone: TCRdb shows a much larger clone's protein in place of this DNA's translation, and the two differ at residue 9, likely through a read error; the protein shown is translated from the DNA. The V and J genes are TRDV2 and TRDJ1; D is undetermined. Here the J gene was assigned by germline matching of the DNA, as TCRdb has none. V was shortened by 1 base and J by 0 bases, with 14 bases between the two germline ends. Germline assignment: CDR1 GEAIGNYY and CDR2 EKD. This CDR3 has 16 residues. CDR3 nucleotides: TGTGCCTGTGACACGCTCGTCACTCCGTACACCGATAAACTCATCTTT. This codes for CACDTLVTPYTDKLIF.